This T cell receptor beta chain originates from a study of OX40 agonist ivuxolimab in advanced cancers. Points from the study as a whole: Those patients achieving a partial response at 0.1-3.0 mg/kg showed among the lowest clonal expansion. Antigen specificity was not determined for the expanded peripheral T cells.

Exclusion applied to patients with autoimmune disease history or systemic immunosuppression. With baseline, cycle 4 day 1, and cycle 7 day 1 as timepoints, blood was sampled. As concerns this clone: Its target is unknown.

Libraries were prepared by immunoSEQ multiplex PCR; TCRdb keeps only in-frame clonotypes and omits some of them. The sample holds approximately 40,000 clones; more than 80% are singletons and the top ten take 3.5% to 5%. The length of the CDR3 is 16 residues. Looked up from germline, CDR1 is SGHRS and CDR2 is YFSETQ. After removal of 0 bases from V and 5 bases from J, the junction contained 10 bases not matched to a gene. This material consisted of CD4+ or CD8+ T cells sorted from blood, taken in a trial of the OX40 agonist ivuxolimab. The rearrangement joins TRBV5-1 to TRBJ1-1; 7 bases match TRBD1. This TCR came from an adult with an advanced solid tumor such as melanoma, head and neck, liver or kidney cancer. The CDR3 nucleotides are TGCGCCAGCAGCTTGGTAACAGGGGCCGGTCGTACTGAAGCTTTCTTT. It specifies CASSLVTGAGRTEAFF.